Shown below are 12 T cell receptor beta chains from a single sample sequenced in a study of T cell changes during pregnancy in multiple sclerosis. TCRdb's table, derived via immunoSEQ multiplex PCR, lists solely in-frame clones and lacks some. Of 55,000 to 85,000 clones listed, around 92% are singletons. Sequencing used peripheral blood, obtained after pregnancy. The origin of the receptors is a female donor with multiple sclerosis, enrolled in a pregnancy study.

The V gene is TRBV5-4, the J gene TRBJ2-1, with D possibly TRBD1 on 6 matching bases. There are 16 residues in the CDR3. Germline V CDR1 and CDR2: SGHNT, YYREEE (reference sequence). Trimming pared 0 bases from V and 9 bases from J, leaving 19 bases between. The CDR3 DNA sequence: TGTGCCAGCAGCTTGGCTGGGGTCGGGACACTAACTGAGCAGTTCTTC. This translates into CASSLAGVGTLTEQFF. The full variable domain, its missing parts supplied by reference TRBV5-4 and TRBJ2-1, is ETGVTQSPTHLIKTRGQQVTLRCSSQSGHNTVSWYQQALGQGPQFIFQYYREEENGRGNFPPRFSGLQFPNYSSELNVNALELDDSALYLCASSLAGVGTLTEQFFGPGTRLTVL.

The V call is TRBV5-1, the J call TRBJ2-3; 11 nucleotides agree with TRBD2. Trimming at V came to 3 bases and at J to 2 bases, leaving 5 bases not matched to a gene. Germline lookup yields CDR1 SGHRS and CDR2 YFSETQ. The CDR3 totals 16 residues. The CDR3 region is CASSSLAGGLTDTQYF. In nucleotides, the CDR3 is TGCGCCAGCAGCTCCTTAGCGGGAGGGCTCACAGATACGCAGTATTTT.

The chain joins TRBV18 to TRBJ1-1; D possibly corresponds to TRBD1 (6 bases). The CDR3 is made up of 15 amino acids. V lost 2 bases and J lost 4, with 14 bases in between. The germline V gene encodes CDR1 KGHSH and CDR2 LQKENI. The CDR3 loop reads CASSPGPGGPTEAFF. Here the CDR3 DNA reads TGTGCCAGCTCACCAGGGCCCGGGGGGCCCACTGAAGCTTTCTTT.

V usage is TRBV9 and J usage is TRBJ1-2, with D hard to call. Trimming took 4 bases from V and 0 from J, leaving 13 bases between them. CDR3 size: 15 residues. The germline V gene encodes CDR1 SGDLS and CDR2 YYNGEE. This CDR3 is CASSPRTGTNYGYTF. The DNA of the CDR3 is TGTGCCAGCAGCCCCCGGACCGGGACTAACTATGGCTACACCTTC.

Here the CDR3 reads CASSLDRPGANVLTF. The CDR3 DNA is TGCGCCAGCAGCTTGGACAGGCCTGGGGCCAACGTCCTGACTTTC. The rearrangement uses TRBV5-1 and TRBJ2-6, with D perhaps TRBD1 (5 bases). V lost 0 bases and J 2 bases, leaving 6 bases between the germline ends. The CDR3 has 15 residues. The V gene's germline CDR1 is SGHRS and CDR2 YFSETQ.

The gene calls are TRBV7-9 and TRBJ2-7; maybe TRBD1 (5 bases). The V gene's germline CDR1 is SEHNR and CDR2 FQNEAQ (reference sequence). V was shortened by 2 bases and J by 2 bases, with 10 bases between the two germline ends. The CDR3 is made up of 14 amino acids. The DNA for the CDR3 is TGTGCCAGCAGCTTAACAGGACCACCCTACGAGCAGTACTTC. Amino acid sequence: CASSLTGPPYEQYF.

The J gene is TRBJ2-5, the V gene TRBV4-2, with D tentatively TRBD2 (6 bases). The ends were cut back, 4 bases at V and 1 base at J, with 19 bases in the middle. Germline V gene data show CDR1 as LGHNA and CDR2 as YNFKEQ. The CDR3 covers 17 residues. CDR3 protein: CASSPQWAEAGQETQYF. The CDR3 nucleotides read TGTGCCAGCAGCCCCCAATGGGCGGAAGCGGGCCAAGAGACCCAGTACTTC.

This clone was detected once. V is TRBV11-3 and J is TRBJ1-2, with D unclear. V was trimmed by 2 bases and J by 4 bases, leaving 11 bases between them. The CDR3 runs 14 residues. CDR1 SGHNT and CDR2 YENEEA come from the germline V gene. The CDR3 region has the DNA TGTGCCAGCAGCTTATACTTAGAGGTCTATGGCTACACCTTC. Protein product: CASSLYLEVYGYTF.

This sequence joins TRBV5-1 and TRBJ1-1, with a weak D call TRBD1 (5 bases). Looked up from germline, CDR1 is SGHRS and CDR2 is YFSETQ. The CDR3 length is 16 residues. V lost 0 bases and J lost 4, with 16 bases in between. The CDR3 DNA sequence: TGCGCCAGCAGCTTGGCTGGGCTAACAGGATTCACTGAAGCTTTCTTT. Its protein product is CASSLAGLTGFTEAFF.

The V and J genes are TRBV7-9 and TRBJ1-2; possible D gene TRBD1, 5 bases. The V end lost 5 bases, the J end lost 6 bases, and 16 bases lay between the germline ends. The CDR3 extends over 14 amino acids. Germline values: CDR1 SEHNR, CDR2 FQNEAQ (reference sequence). The CDR3 loop reads CASSPVKGSDGYTF. DNA for the CDR3: TGTGCCAGCAGCCCCGTCAAGGGGTCCGATGGCTACACCTTC.

This clone was observed a handful of times. The V gene is TRBV15, the J gene TRBJ1-3; TRBD1 is a possible D gene (6 bases). The ends were cut back, 6 bases at V and 2 bases at J, with 14 bases in the middle. Germline CDR1 LNHNV, CDR2 YYDKDF (reference sequence). The CDR3 loop spans 15 amino acids. Here the CDR3 reads CATSLTGLPGNTIYF. The DNA for the CDR3 is TGTGCCACCAGTCTCACAGGGTTACCTGGAAACACCATATATTTT.

The chain uses TRBV6-5 and TRBJ1-2; 9 bases match TRBD1. CDR1 MNHEY and CDR2 SVGAGI come from the germline V gene. The CDR3 consists of 14 residues. The J segment lost 6 bases and the V segment lost 5 bases, leaving 7 bases of the junction unmatched. Here the CDR3 reads CASSPGTGTHGYTF. CDR3 DNA: TGTGCCAGCAGTCCCGGGACAGGGACCCATGGCTACACCTTC.